This entry features one TCR beta chain sequence. Its antigen is as yet unknown. The data stem from a study of T cell responses to AZD1222 COVID-19 vaccine. Notes on the study in general: Recipients of two AZD1222 doses showed rising Spike-specific TCR breadth and depth. Reports indicate that nearly half of spike-specific TCRs are directed at unmutated variant regions. Spike was spanned by vaccine-associated CD4 TCRs, with dominance at 160-218 and 743-854.

Some clones are missing from TCRdb's copy, which holds only in-frame ones; the method was immunoSEQ multiplex PCR. Of approximately 65,000 clones listed, around nine tenths are singletons. This sample comprised peripheral blood, obtained on day 0 of AZD1222 vaccination. The receptor was derived from an adult in good health.

The CDR3 sequence: CASRRRGNQETQYF. The CDR3 coding sequence is TGTGCCAGCAGGCGGAGGGGAAATCAAGAGACCCAGTACTTC. This chain uses TRBV7-2 with TRBJ2-5; D might be TRBD2 (6 bases). The V end lost 6 bases, the J end lost 2 bases, and 13 bases lay between the germline ends. CDR3 size: 14 residues. CDR1 is SGHTA, CDR2 FQGNSA, per germline.